A selection of T cell receptor beta chains follows, all from one sample in a study of cytomegalovirus exposure and HLA in healthy donors. The data were produced by immunoSEQ multiplex PCR, yet TCRdb's version contains in-frame clones alone and is incomplete. The sample lists 150,000 to 200,000 clones, about 80% occurring once. The source material was PBMCs. These receptors were taken from a woman aged 40 to 50 in good health and CMV-seronegative. Each CDR3 is given with its conserved first and last residue. The order of the fields is CDR3 protein, clone size, V gene. The listing skips clone size in some rows; elsewhere it reads once, few, many or a size class.

CASSLASRSGRSQETQYF - TRBV7-6
CASSSTGGADGYTF once TRBV19
CASSFRRANTGELFF - TRBV7-6
CASSLNAGETQYF - TRBV7-9
CASSQDLVGHYEQYF - TRBV4-1
CASRQGVEPYGYTF once TRBV5-1
CASSTSASYEQYF - TRBV6-6
CAWSVGFGANVLTF - TRBV30
CASSLGGGPETQYF - TRBV7-8
CASSRYAAEQYF - TRBV7-2
CATSRGGGTGDGETQYF - TRBV15
CASSDPSGMNTEAFF - TRBV25-1
CASSVGGTWDTEAFF - TRBV9
CASSSSGYEQYF - TRBV7-9
CASRSDRGNTDTQYF - TRBV6-5
CASSYETGEFQTEAFF - TRBV6-6
CASSVVENTGELFF - TRBV9
CSVNSNTGELFF once TRBV29-1
CASSTGTSGTYEQYF - TRBV27
CASTMTGMNTEAFF - TRBV27
CAWNLGGRETQYF - TRBV30
CASSDQPGGMAGELFF few TRBV6-4
CAWGRLGGYNEQFF - TRBV30
CASSLSGQGAPGAYGYTF - TRBV5-1